These 22 T cell receptor beta chains originate from one sample sequenced in a study of radiation and T cells in renal cell carcinoma. Time point indicated: blood 4 weeks post-SBRT, at nephrectomy. Treatment in this sample: 15 Gy SBRT to primary tumor, nephrectomy 4 weeks later. Produced via immunoSEQ multiplex PCR; TCRdb's table is partial and in-frame only. The sample holds about 86,000 clones, around four fifths seen once. The sequenced sample was blood, obtained from a patient whose treatment included radiotherapy and nephrectomy. The receptors come from a man in his fifties or sixties with renal cell carcinoma.

The chain is built from TRBV18 and TRBJ1-2, with TRBD1 identical over 8 bases. The CDR3 is 14 amino acids. Trimming removed 6 bases from V and 0 bases from J; junction bases left unmatched: 3. Germline CDR1 is KGHSH and CDR2 is LQKENI. The CDR3, as DNA: TGTGCCAGCTCTTCGGACAGGGCTAACTATGGCTACACCTTC. Translated, it gives CASSSDRANYGYTF.

The chain carries TRBV30 and TRBJ1-6; a weak D match, TRBD1 (5 bases). Per germline, CDR1 GTSNPN and CDR2 SVGIG (reference sequence). The CDR3 length is 14 residues. V gave up 1 base and J gave up 9 bases, with 13 bases separating them. The CDR3: CAWSAGGEISPLHF. The CDR3 DNA follows: TGTGCCTGGAGTGCGGGGGGGGAGATTTCACCCCTCCACTTT.

The rearrangement uses TRBV6-1 and TRBJ2-7; TRBD1 is a possible D gene (6 bases). Germline CDR1 MNHNS, CDR2 SASEGT. The ends were cut back, 2 bases at V and 2 bases at J, with 10 bases in the middle. The length of the CDR3 is 14 residues. The CDR3 region has the DNA TGTGCCAGCAGTGAAACAGGGCAGCCCTACGAGCAGTACTTC. This gives the protein CASSETGQPYEQYF.

V usage is TRBV5-4 and J usage is TRBJ2-1, with 9 bases that match TRBD2. V shed 0 bases, J shed 5 bases, and the junction held 3 bases outside the gene matches. Germline V gene data show CDR1 as SGHNT and CDR2 as YYREEE (reference sequence). The CDR3 has 15 amino acids. CDR3 nucleotide sequence: TGTGCCAGCAGCTTGGAAGCGGGGGGCCACAATGAGCAGTTCTTC. Its protein product is CASSLEAGGHNEQFF.

This clone was detected a few times. V and J are TRBV2 and TRBJ2-7; D unresolved. This CDR3 region has 12 residues. Germline loops: CDR1 SNHLY, CDR2 FYNNEI. Trimming took off 2 bases at V and 13 bases at J, with 15 bases between the two ends. The DNA for the CDR3 is TGTGCCAGCAGTGAATCACTTAAACCGACATACTTC. Protein product: CASSESLKPTYF.

V gene TRBV29-1 combines with J gene TRBJ1-2; TRBD1 agrees at 8 bases. The CDR3 length is 12 residues. CDR1 and CDR2 (germline): SQVTM, ANQGSEA. V was clipped by 6 bases and J by 4 bases; unmatched bases: 4. CDR3 amino acids: CSVGGQGYGYTF. The CDR3, as DNA: TGCAGCGTCGGCGGACAGGGCTATGGCTACACCTTC.

The chain couples TRBV19 to TRBJ1-2, with 7 bases lining up with TRBD1. Germline CDR1 is LNHDA and CDR2 is SQIVND (reference sequence). The length of the CDR3 is 15 residues. V shed 2 bases, J shed 5 bases, and the junction held 8 bases outside the gene matches. CDR3 DNA sequence: TGTGCCAGTAGTATAAGTGCAGGGGGACAGTATGGCTACACCTTC. This translates into CASSISAGGQYGYTF.

This chain links TRBV6-5 with TRBJ1-1, with D maybe TRBD1 (5 bases). V dropped 5 bases and J dropped 5 bases, with 15 bases sitting between them. Germline CDR1 reads MNHEY; CDR2 reads SVGAGI. This CDR3 contains 14 residues. CDR3 sequence: CASSPGPWVTEAFF. The CDR3 coding sequence is TGTGCCAGCAGTCCGGGACCTTGGGTAACTGAAGCTTTCTTT.

The rearrangement links TRBV19 to TRBJ2-1; D ambiguous. Germline lookup yields CDR1 LNHDA and CDR2 SQIVND (reference sequence). The V gene lost 5 bases and the J gene lost 5 bases, with 10 bases spanning the gap. The CDR3 has 13 residues. CDR3 DNA sequence: TGTGCCAGTAGTCCCGGCAGCCACAATGAGCAGTTCTTC. Its translation is CASSPGSHNEQFF.

This chain connects TRBV6-5 to TRBJ2-7; the match to TRBD1 covers 12 bases. CDR1 MNHEY and CDR2 SVGAGI come from the germline V gene. The ends lost 5 bases at V and 4 bases at J; junction bases unmatched: 6. This CDR3 is 15 amino acids long. In DNA form, the CDR3 reads TGTGCCAGCAGTACCCCGGGACAGGGGGCATACGAGCAGTACTTC. This codes for CASSTPGQGAYEQYF.

The gene calls are TRBV27 and TRBJ2-6; no clear D. The ends were cut back, 6 bases at V and 0 bases at J, with 24 bases in the middle. Per germline, CDR1 MNHEY and CDR2 SMNVEV (reference sequence). The CDR3 consists of 20 residues. The CDR3 bases are TGTGCCAGCAGCCAATACCCCCTCCGCGCGACGGACTCTGGGGCCAACGTCCTGACTTTC. Amino acid sequence: CASSQYPLRATDSGANVLTF. Variable domain in full (rest from reference TRBV27 and TRBJ2-6): EAQVTQNPRYLITVTGKKLTVTCSQNMNHEYMSWYRQDPGLGLRQIYYSMNVEVTDKGDVPEGYKVSRKEKRNFPLILESPSPNQTSLYFCASSQYPLRATDSGANVLTFGAGSRLTVL.

The rearrangement joins TRBV2 to TRBJ2-5, with D perhaps TRBD1 (6 bases). Judging by the DNA end, TRBJ2-7 fits better; the J call may be wrong. Germline V gene data show CDR1 as SNHLY and CDR2 as FYNNEI. The CDR3 spans 14 residues. CDR3 DNA sequence: TGTGCCAGCAGTGAAGTAGTCAGGGACACCGAGCAGTACTTC. This gives the protein CASSEVVRDTEQYF.

As for this clone: Germline and junction disagree at one end, which may indicate a read error. The chain carries TRBV7-7 and TRBJ2-5, with TRBD2 matching over 14 bases. The CDR3 is made up of 16 amino acids. CDR1 is SSHAT and CDR2 is FNYEAQ in the germline V gene (reference sequence). CDR3 in DNA: TGTGCTAGCAGCCGGGGACTAGCGGGAGTATTAGAGACCCAGTACTTC. It is translated as CASSRGLAGVLETQYF.

CDR3 in DNA: TGTGCCAGTAGTATAGGCCTCCTCAGCAGAGGCAATGAGCAGTTCTTC. Its translation is CASSIGLLSRGNEQFF. The gene calls are TRBV19 and TRBJ2-1; D ambiguous. The CDR3 has 16 residues. The germline V gene encodes CDR1 LNHDA and CDR2 SQIVND (reference sequence). The ends were cut back, 1 base at V and 6 bases at J, with 16 bases in the middle.

This sequence joins TRBV7-3 and TRBJ2-2; D gene unclear. Germline V gene sequence: CDR1 SGHTA, CDR2 FQGTGA. The CDR3 sequence is 15 residues long. Trimming shortened V by 5 bases and J by 4 bases, and 14 bases separated the two germline ends. The CDR3 loop is CASSPDPQFTGELFF. Here the CDR3 DNA reads TGTGCCAGCAGCCCGGATCCACAGTTCACCGGGGAGCTGTTTTTT. The variable domain in full, completed from reference TRBV7-3 and TRBJ2-2, reads GAGVSQTPSNKVTEKGKYVELRCDPISGHTALYWYRQSLGQGPEFLIYFQGTGAADDSGLPNDRFFAVRPEGSVSTLKIQRTERGDSAVYLCASSPDPQFTGELFFGEGSRLTVL.

V usage is TRBV30 and J usage is TRBJ2-7; D gene unclear. The germline V and J ends were trimmed by 4 bases and 6 bases, with 13 bases remaining between them. In germline, CDR1 is GTSNPN, CDR2 SVGIG (reference sequence). The CDR3 consists of 12 residues. CDR3 sequence (DNA): TGTGCCTGGATCCCTCCCTGGGGCGAGCAGTACTTC. Its translation is CAWIPPWGEQYF.

The V gene is TRBV6-1, the J gene TRBJ2-4; the match to TRBD1 covers 9 bases. The germline V gene encodes CDR1 MNHNS and CDR2 SASEGT. The CDR3 extends over 13 amino acids. V was clipped by 6 bases and J by 4 bases; unmatched bases: 1. The CDR3 coding sequence is TGTGCCAGCAGGGGGACAGGGAAAAACATTCAGTACTTC. It specifies CASRGTGKNIQYF.

The table lists this clone with a count of one. The chain links TRBV5-1 to TRBJ2-7; D is perhaps TRBD1 (5 bases). The CDR3 extends over 12 amino acids. From germline, CDR1 is SGHRS and CDR2 YFSETQ. The germline V and J ends were trimmed by 2 bases and 7 bases, with 10 bases remaining between them. The CDR3 DNA reads as TGCGCCAGCAGCTTAACAGGTTGGGAGCAGTACTTC. Translating gives CASSLTGWEQYF.

This rearrangement joins TRBV6-1 to TRBJ2-2, with 12 bases matching TRBD2. J gave up 3 bases and V 2 bases, and 13 bases lay outside the gene matches. The CDR3 has 20 amino acids. The germline V gene encodes CDR1 MNHNS and CDR2 SASEGT. The CDR3 loop reads CASSEKALGLAGGDTGELFF. The DNA for the CDR3 is TGTGCCAGCAGTGAAAAGGCCCTGGGTCTAGCGGGAGGGGACACCGGGGAGCTGTTTTTT.

CDR3 sequence (DNA): TGTGCCAGTAGTAGGGACAGCTCTCCTGGGGCCAACGTCCTGACTTTC. Translation: CASSRDSSPGANVLTF. V is TRBV19 and J is TRBJ2-6, with TRBD1 identical over 7 bases. Germline CDR1 LNHDA, CDR2 SQIVND (reference sequence). This CDR3 comprises 16 residues. Unmatched junction bases numbered 5, after V lost 4 bases and J lost 2 bases.

This clone was observed once. The gene calls are TRBV29-1 and TRBJ2-5; D is perhaps TRBD1 (6 bases). The V and J ends lost 7 bases and 4 bases respectively, with 13 bases between them. The CDR3 is 12 residues long. From germline, CDR1 is SQVTM and CDR2 ANQGSEA. This chain's CDR3 is CSAAQGPETQYF. The DNA for the CDR3 is TGCAGCGCCGCGCAGGGGCCAGAGACCCAGTACTTC.

The chain is built from TRBV5-1 and TRBJ2-7; 14 bases are shared with TRBD2. CDR1 SGHRS and CDR2 YFSETQ come from the germline V gene. The CDR3 runs 16 residues. V dropped 3 bases and J dropped 3; count of bases not matched to a gene: 5. Here the CDR3 DNA reads TGCGCCAGCAGCTCCGGACTAGCGGGGGGTAACTACGAGCAGTACTTC. Translated: CASSSGLAGGNYEQYF.